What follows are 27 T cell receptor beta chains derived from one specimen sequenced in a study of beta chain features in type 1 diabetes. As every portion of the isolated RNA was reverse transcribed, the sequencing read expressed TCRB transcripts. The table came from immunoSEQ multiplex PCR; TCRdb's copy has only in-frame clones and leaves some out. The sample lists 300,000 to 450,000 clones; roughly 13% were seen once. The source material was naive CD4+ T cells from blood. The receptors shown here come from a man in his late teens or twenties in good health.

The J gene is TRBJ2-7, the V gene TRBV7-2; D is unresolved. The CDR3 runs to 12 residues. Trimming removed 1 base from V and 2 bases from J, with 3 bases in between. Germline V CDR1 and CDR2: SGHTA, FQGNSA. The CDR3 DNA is TGTGCCAGCAGCTTAGTAGCCTACGAGCAGTACTTC. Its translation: CASSLVAYEQYF.

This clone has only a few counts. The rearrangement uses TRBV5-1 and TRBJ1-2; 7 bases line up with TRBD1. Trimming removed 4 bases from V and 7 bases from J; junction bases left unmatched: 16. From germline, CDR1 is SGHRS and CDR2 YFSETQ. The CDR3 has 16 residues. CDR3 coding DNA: TGCGCCAGCAGCCCCGGACAGGCCGGGGGTAGAAGTGGCTACACCTTC. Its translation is CASSPGQAGGRSGYTF.

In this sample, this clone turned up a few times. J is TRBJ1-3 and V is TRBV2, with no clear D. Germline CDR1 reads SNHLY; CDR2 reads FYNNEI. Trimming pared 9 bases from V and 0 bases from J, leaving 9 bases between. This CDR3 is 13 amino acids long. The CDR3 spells CASVWSSGNTIYF. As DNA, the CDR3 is TGTGCCAGTGTTTGGAGCTCTGGAAACACCATATATTTT.

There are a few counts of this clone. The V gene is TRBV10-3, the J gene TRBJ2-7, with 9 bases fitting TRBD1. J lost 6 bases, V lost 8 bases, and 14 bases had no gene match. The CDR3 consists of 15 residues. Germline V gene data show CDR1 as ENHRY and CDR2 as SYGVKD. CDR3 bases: TGTGCCATCTCTTTCGGGGACAGGGTCGTGGGCGAGCAGTACTTC. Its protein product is CAISFGDRVVGEQYF.

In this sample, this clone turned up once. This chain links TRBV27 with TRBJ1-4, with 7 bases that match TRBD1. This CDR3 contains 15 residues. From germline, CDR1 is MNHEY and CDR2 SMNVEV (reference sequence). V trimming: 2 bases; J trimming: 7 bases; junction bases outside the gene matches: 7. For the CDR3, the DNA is TGTGCCAGCAGTTTACGGCTTCAGGGGGGTGAAAAACTGTTTTTT. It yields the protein CASSLRLQGGEKLFF.

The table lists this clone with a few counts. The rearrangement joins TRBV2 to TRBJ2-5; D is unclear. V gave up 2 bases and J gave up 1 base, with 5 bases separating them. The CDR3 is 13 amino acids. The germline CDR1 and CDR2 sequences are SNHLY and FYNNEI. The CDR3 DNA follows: TGTGCCAGCAGTGAAAACAGCCAAGAGACCCAGTACTTC. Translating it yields CASSENSQETQYF.

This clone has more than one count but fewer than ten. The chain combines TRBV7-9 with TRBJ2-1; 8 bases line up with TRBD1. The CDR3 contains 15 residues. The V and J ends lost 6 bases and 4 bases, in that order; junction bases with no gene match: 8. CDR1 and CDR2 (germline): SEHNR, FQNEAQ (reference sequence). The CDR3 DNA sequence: TGTGCCAGCAGTCACGACAGGGGATCTTACAATGAGCAGTTCTTC. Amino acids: CASSHDRGSYNEQFF.

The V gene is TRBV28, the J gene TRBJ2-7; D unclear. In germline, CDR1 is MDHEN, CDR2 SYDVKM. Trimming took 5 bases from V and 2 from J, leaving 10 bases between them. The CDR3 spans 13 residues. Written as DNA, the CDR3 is TGTGCCAGCAGTCTTAAGGCGGCCTACGAGCAGTACTTC. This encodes CASSLKAAYEQYF.

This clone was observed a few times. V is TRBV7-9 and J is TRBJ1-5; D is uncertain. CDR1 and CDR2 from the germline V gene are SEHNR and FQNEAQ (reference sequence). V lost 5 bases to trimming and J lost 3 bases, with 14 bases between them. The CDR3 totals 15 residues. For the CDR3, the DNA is TGTGCCAGCAGCCCCGGTCGGGGAAACAATCAGCCCCAGCATTTT. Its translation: CASSPGRGNNQPQHF.

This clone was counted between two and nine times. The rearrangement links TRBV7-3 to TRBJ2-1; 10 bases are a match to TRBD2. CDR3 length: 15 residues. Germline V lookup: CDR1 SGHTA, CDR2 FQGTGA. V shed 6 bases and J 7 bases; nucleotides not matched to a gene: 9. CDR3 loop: CASRPAGGPSNEQFF. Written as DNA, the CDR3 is TGTGCCAGCAGACCAGCGGGAGGGCCAAGTAATGAGCAGTTCTTC.

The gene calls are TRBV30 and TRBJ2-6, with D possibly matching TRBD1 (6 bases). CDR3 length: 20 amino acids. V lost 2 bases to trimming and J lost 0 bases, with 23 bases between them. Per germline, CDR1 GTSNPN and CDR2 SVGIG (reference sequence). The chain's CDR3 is CAWSKVQGTMRLSGANVLTF. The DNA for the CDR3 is TGTGCCTGGAGTAAAGTCCAGGGGACCATGCGTCTCTCTGGGGCCAACGTCCTGACTTTC.

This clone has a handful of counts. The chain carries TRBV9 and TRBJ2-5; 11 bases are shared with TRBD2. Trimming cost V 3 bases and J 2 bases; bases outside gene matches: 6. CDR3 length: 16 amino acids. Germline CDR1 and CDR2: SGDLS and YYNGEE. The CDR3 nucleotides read TGTGCCAGCAGCGCCCAAATAGCGGGAGGGCAAGAGACCCAGTACTTC. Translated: CASSAQIAGGQETQYF.

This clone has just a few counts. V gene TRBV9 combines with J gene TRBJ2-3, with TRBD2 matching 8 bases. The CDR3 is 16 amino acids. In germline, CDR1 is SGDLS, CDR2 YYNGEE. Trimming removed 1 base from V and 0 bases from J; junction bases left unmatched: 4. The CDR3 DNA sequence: TGTGCCAGCAGCGTACGAGCGGGAGACAGCACAGATACGCAGTATTTT. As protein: CASSVRAGDSTDTQYF.

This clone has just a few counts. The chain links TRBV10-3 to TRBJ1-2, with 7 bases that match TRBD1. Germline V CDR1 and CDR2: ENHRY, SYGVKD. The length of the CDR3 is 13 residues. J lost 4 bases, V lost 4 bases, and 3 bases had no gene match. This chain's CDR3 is CAISGGQLYGYTF. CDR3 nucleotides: TGTGCCATCAGTGGGGGACAGCTCTATGGCTACACCTTC.

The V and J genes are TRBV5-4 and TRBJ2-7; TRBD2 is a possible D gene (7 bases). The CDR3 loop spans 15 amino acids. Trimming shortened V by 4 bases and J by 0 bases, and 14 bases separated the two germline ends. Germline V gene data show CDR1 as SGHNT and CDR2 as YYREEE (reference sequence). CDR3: CASSHGGLGSYEQYF. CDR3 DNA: TGTGCCAGCAGCCACGGGGGGCTTGGCTCCTACGAGCAGTACTTC.

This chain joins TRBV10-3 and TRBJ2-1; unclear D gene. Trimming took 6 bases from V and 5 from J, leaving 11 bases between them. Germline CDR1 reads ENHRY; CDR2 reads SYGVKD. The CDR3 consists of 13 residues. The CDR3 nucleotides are TGTGCCATCAGGGAGAGCTCTAACAATGAGCAGTTCTTC. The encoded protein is CAIRESSNNEQFF.

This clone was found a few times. The CDR3 protein is CASSHGTGGNRELFF. The DNA of the CDR3 is TGTGCCAGCAGTCACGGGACGGGAGGGAACAGGGAACTGTTTTTT. The chain combines TRBV7-2 with TRBJ1-4, with D perhaps TRBD1 (6 bases). Germline-derived CDR1 and CDR2 are SGHTA and FQGNSA. The CDR3 sequence is 15 residues long. V was shortened by 6 bases and J by 12 bases, with 23 bases between the two germline ends. The complete variable domain, with remaining parts taken from reference TRBV7-2 and TRBJ1-4, reads GAGVSQSPSNKVTEKGKDVELRCDPISGHTALYWYRQSLGQGLEFLIYFQGNSAPDKSGLPSDRFSAERTGGSVSTLTIQRTQQEDSAVYLCASSHGTGGNRELFFGSGTQLSVL.

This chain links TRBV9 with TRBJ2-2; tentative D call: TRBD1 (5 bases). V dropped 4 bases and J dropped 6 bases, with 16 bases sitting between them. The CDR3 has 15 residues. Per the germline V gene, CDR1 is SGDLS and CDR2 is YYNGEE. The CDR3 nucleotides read TGTGCCAGCAGCTCCCGACAGTATTCGGCCGGGGAGCTGTTTTTT. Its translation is CASSSRQYSAGELFF. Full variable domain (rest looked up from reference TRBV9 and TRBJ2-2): DSGVTQTPKHLITATGQRVTLRCSPRSGDLSVYWYQQSLDQGLQFLIQYYNGEERAKGNILERFSAQQFPDLHSELNLSSLELGDSALYFCASSSRQYSAGELFFGEGSRLTVL.

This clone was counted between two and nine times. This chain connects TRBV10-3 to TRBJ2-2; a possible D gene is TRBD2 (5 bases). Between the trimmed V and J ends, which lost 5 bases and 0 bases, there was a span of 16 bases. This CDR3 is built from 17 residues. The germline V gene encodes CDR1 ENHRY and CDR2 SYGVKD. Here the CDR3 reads CAISRGGISANTGELFF. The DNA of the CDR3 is TGTGCCATCAGTAGAGGTGGGATTAGCGCGAACACCGGGGAGCTGTTTTTT.

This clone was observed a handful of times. The CDR3 sequence: CASSPRTDATNEKLFF. CDR3 in DNA: TGTGCCAGCAGCCCCCGGACAGACGCAACTAATGAAAAACTGTTTTTT. The rearrangement joins TRBV4-2 to TRBJ1-4, with a possible D match to TRBD1 (6 bases). V dropped 4 bases and J dropped 0 bases, with 12 bases sitting between them. The CDR3 is 16 amino acids. Germline V CDR1 and CDR2: LGHNA, YNFKEQ.

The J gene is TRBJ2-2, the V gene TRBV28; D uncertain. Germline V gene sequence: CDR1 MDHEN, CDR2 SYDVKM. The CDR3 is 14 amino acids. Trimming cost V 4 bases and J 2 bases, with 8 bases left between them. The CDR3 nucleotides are TGTGCCAGCAGTTCGCCAGGCAACACCGGGGAGCTGTTTTTT. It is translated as CASSSPGNTGELFF.

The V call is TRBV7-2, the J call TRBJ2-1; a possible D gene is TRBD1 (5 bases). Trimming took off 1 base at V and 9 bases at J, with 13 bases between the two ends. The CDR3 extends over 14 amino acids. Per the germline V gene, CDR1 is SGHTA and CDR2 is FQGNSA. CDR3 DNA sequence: TGTGCCAGCAGCTTAGTAACAGGCCGAATTGAGCAGTTCTTC. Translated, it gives CASSLVTGRIEQFF.

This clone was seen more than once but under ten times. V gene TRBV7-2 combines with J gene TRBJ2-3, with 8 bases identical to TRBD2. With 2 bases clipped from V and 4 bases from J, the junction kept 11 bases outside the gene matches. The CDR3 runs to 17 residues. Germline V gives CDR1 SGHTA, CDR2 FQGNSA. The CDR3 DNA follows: TGTGCCAGCAGCTTATTCCGAGCGGGAGAATGGCCAGATACGCAGTATTTT. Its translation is CASSLFRAGEWPDTQYF.

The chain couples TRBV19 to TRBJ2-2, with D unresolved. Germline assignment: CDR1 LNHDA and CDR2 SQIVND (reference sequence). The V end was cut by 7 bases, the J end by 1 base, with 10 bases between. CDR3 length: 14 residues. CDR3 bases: TGTGCCAGTACCCCTACAGAGAACACCGGGGAGCTGTTTTTT. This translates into CASTPTENTGELFF.

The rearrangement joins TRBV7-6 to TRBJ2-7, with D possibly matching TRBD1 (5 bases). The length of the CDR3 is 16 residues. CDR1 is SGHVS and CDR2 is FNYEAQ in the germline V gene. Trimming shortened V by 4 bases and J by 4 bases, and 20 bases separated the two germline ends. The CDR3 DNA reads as TGTGCCAGCAGCTCGTTAAGGGGAAGGGCTCCTTACGAGCAGTACTTC. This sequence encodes CASSSLRGRAPYEQYF.

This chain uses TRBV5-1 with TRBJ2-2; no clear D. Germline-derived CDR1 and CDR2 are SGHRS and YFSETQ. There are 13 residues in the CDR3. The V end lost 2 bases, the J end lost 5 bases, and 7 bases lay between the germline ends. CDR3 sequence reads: CASSFGQTGELFF. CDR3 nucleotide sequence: TGCGCCAGCAGCTTTGGGCAGACCGGGGAGCTGTTTTTT.

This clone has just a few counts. The CDR3 here is CASRIGGTYEQYF. DNA of the CDR3: TGTGCCAGTAGAATAGGGGGAACCTACGAGCAGTACTTC. The chain has TRBV5-4 and TRBJ2-7, with TRBD1 as a possible D gene (6 bases). This CDR3 has 13 amino acids. V dropped 8 bases and J dropped 2 bases, with 14 bases sitting between them. Germline CDR1 is SGHNT and CDR2 is YYREEE (reference sequence).